One and the same sample provided the 13 T cell receptor beta chains below, sequenced in a study of blood T cell repertoires in COVID-19. TCRdb's copy holds only in-frame clones and misses some; the assay was immunoSEQ multiplex PCR. This table has roughly 53,000 clones, 86% appearing once. Sequenced: peripheral blood. These receptors all come from a middle-aged man with active COVID-19.

V gene TRBV7-8 combines with J gene TRBJ2-3; D is perhaps TRBD1 (6 bases). Per germline, CDR1 SGHVS and CDR2 FQNEAQ. This CDR3 has 16 amino acids. Deletions cut 0 bases from V and 2 bases from J, with 12 bases between. The chain's CDR3 is CASSLAQGSPTDTQYF. For the CDR3, the DNA is TGTGCCAGCAGCTTAGCGCAGGGGTCACCCACAGATACGCAGTATTTT.

About this clone itself: The junction departs from the called germline gene at one end, perhaps through a read error. The chain employs TRBV29-1 and TRBJ1-2; 9 positions match TRBD1. The CDR3 has 12 residues. The V gene's germline CDR1 is SQVTM and CDR2 ANQGSEA. The CDR3 bases are TGCAGCGTTGACCCGGGACAGGGCCACCCTTATTTC. This codes for CSVDPGQGHPYF.

The gene calls are TRBV18 and TRBJ2-3; TRBD2 matches at 14 bases. The germline gives CDR1 KGHSH, CDR2 LQKENI. This CDR3 is built from 16 residues. V was pared by 5 bases and J by 6 bases, with 7 bases of the junction left unmatched. The CDR3 region is CASSWGTSGSEDTQYF. CDR3 nucleotide sequence: TGTGCCAGCTCATGGGGGACTAGCGGGAGTGAGGATACGCAGTATTTT.

The CDR3 region is CASSPLEGVNQPQHF. The CDR3 DNA is TGCGCCAGCAGCCCCCTAGAAGGGGTCAATCAGCCCCAGCATTTT. J is TRBJ1-5 and V is TRBV4-1; D is perhaps TRBD1 (5 bases). V gave up 4 bases and J gave up 3 bases, with 13 bases separating them. This CDR3 comprises 15 residues. From germline, CDR1 is MGHRA and CDR2 YSYEKL.

The V call is TRBV28, the J call TRBJ1-3; D not resolved. The V gene's germline CDR1 is MDHEN and CDR2 SYDVKM. Trimming shortened V by 5 bases and J by 6 bases, and 11 bases separated the two germline ends. The CDR3 consists of 13 residues. For the CDR3, the DNA is TGTGCCAGCAGTAGCCCAAATGTAAACACCATATATTTT. This gives the protein CASSSPNVNTIYF.

This clone was seen once. The V gene is TRBV30, the J gene TRBJ1-3; TRBD1 is a possible D gene (5 bases). In germline, CDR1 is GTSNPN, CDR2 SVGIG (reference sequence). Between the trimmed V and J ends, which lost 0 bases and 2 bases, there was a span of 11 bases. This CDR3 spans 15 amino acids. The chain's CDR3 is CAWSVGVLAGNTIYF. CDR3 nucleotides: TGTGCCTGGAGTGTAGGGGTTCTGGCTGGAAACACCATATATTTT.

The chain links TRBV5-4 to TRBJ2-1; no definite D call. This CDR3 contains 13 residues. V shed 4 bases and J shed 8 bases, with 13 bases lying between them. CDR1 is SGHNT and CDR2 is YYREEE in the germline V gene (reference sequence). The CDR3 sequence: CASSLEAVDEQFF. In DNA, the CDR3 is TGTGCCAGCAGCCTTGAGGCTGTGGATGAGCAGTTCTTC.

This clone appeared a single time. J is TRBJ2-7 and V is TRBV6-1; TRBD2 might be the D (5 bases). The CDR3 consists of 13 residues. The germline V gene encodes CDR1 MNHNS and CDR2 SASEGT. V lost 3 bases, J lost 8 bases, and 14 bases lay in between. CDR3 sequence reads: CASSDGSAGKQYF. In DNA, the CDR3 is TGTGCCAGCAGTGACGGTTCGGCGGGCAAGCAGTACTTC.

The gene calls are TRBV9 and TRBJ2-7; TRBD1 aligns across 7 bases. The CDR3 extends over 15 amino acids. Germline loops: CDR1 SGDLS, CDR2 YYNGEE. Unmatched junction bases numbered 6, after V lost 3 bases and J lost 0 bases. CDR3 sequence (DNA): TGTGCCAGCAGCGAGACAGGGATCCCCTCCTACGAGCAGTACTTC. This encodes CASSETGIPSYEQYF. The complete variable domain, with remaining parts taken from reference TRBV9 and TRBJ2-7, reads DSGVTQTPKHLITATGQRVTLRCSPRSGDLSVYWYQQSLDQGLQFLIQYYNGEERAKGNILERFSAQQFPDLHSELNLSSLELGDSALYFCASSETGIPSYEQYFGPGTRLTVT.

The V gene is TRBV11-2, the J gene TRBJ2-4; 8 nucleotides line up with TRBD2. The V segment lost 5 bases and the J segment 8 bases; nucleotides outside the gene matches: 11. Germline assignment: CDR1 SGHAT and CDR2 FQNNGV. This CDR3 is built from 15 residues. Written as DNA, the CDR3 is TGTGCCAGCAGCCGGCTGGGCGGGAGGACGGACATTCAGTACTTC. Its protein product is CASSRLGGRTDIQYF.

The V gene is TRBV5-1, the J gene TRBJ2-7; 8 bases are shared with TRBD2. CDR1 is SGHRS, CDR2 YFSETQ, per germline. Germline trimming cut 0 bases from V and 0 bases from J; bases unmatched to any gene: 5. CDR3 length: 16 amino acids. CDR3 nucleotides: TGCGCCAGCAGCTTGGCCGGGGGGGACCCCTCCTACGAGCAGTACTTC. Translated, it gives CASSLAGGDPSYEQYF.

V is TRBV5-1 and J is TRBJ1-1; 9 nucleotides align to TRBD1. Looked up from germline, CDR1 is SGHRS and CDR2 is YFSETQ. Trimming took 4 bases from V and 11 from J; bases not matched to a gene: 21. The CDR3 is made up of 17 amino acids. CDR3 protein: CASSTSPGTGMEVLAFF. For the CDR3, the DNA is TGCGCCAGCAGCACAAGTCCCGGGACAGGGATGGAGGTCTTGGCTTTCTTT.

The chain links TRBV9 to TRBJ2-3; weak D call: TRBD2 (5 bases). Trimming removed 4 bases at V and 0 bases at J, with 12 bases between. This CDR3 region has 15 residues. The V gene's germline CDR1 is SGDLS and CDR2 YYNGEE. The CDR3 region has the DNA TGTGCCAGCAGCTTACGACTATCTAGCACAGATACGCAGTATTTT. Protein product: CASSLRLSSTDTQYF.